This T cell receptor beta chain was profiled in a study of spatial heterogeneity in lung cancer. About the study: A consistent excess of beta-chain over alpha-chain sequences was detected.

Findings and limits, study-wide: When ubiquitous and regional expanded TCRs were counted, their numbers tracked ubiquitous and regional nonsynonymous mutations, respectively. Higher tumor mutation counts went along with higher counts of expanded intratumoral alpha and beta TCRs.

The time point was: sample taken at primary tumor resection. Samples were donated by 72 untreated early-stage non-small cell lung cancer patients. Sequencing of whole RNA from tumor, nontumor lung or frozen PBMC involved no sorting. The CDR3 consists of 17 residues. Germline lookup yields CDR1 SGDLS and CDR2 YYNGEE. Trimming took 0 bases from V and 0 from J; bases not matched to a gene: 4. This clonotype was recorded many times. Its antigen is as yet unknown. Each CDR3 protein is one row after TCRdb ran MiXCR on the 5' RACE reads. The sample carries about 13,000 distinct CDR3 sequences, around 6.1% recorded once.

The clonotype was recovered from a female donor with early-stage non-small cell lung cancer. This material consisted of lung tumor tissue, taken at surgery. This chain joins TRBV9 and TRBJ1-3; 9 bases agree with TRBD1. CDR3 region: CASSVAGQGISGNTIYF. In DNA form, the CDR3 reads TGTGCCAGCAGCGTAGCTGGACAGGGGATCTCTGGAAACACCATATATTTT.